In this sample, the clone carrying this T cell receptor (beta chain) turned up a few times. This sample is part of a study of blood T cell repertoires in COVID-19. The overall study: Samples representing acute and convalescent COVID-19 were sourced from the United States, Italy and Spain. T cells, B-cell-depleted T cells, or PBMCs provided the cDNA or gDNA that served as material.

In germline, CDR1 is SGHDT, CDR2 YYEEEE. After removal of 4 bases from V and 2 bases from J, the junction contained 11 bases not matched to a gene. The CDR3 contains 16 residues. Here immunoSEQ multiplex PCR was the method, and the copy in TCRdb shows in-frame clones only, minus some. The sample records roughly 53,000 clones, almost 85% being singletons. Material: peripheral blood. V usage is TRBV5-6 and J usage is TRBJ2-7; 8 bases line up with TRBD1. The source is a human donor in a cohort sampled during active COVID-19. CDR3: CASSALQGARAYEQYF. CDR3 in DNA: TGTGCCAGCAGCGCCCTCCAGGGGGCGCGGGCCTACGAGCAGTACTTC.